Listed here are 19 T cell receptor beta chains from one sample, sequenced in a study of T cells after posttransplantation cyclophosphamide. Treatment was busulfan-fludarabine conditioning, a marrow graft, and cyclophosphamide on days +3 and +4. Only in-frame clones appear in the TCRdb table, and some are missing; sequencing was by immunoSEQ multiplex PCR. In total the sample includes approximately 8,400 clones, none of them seen once. The sample here was PBMCs, taken roughly 3 months after allogeneic stem cell transplant with posttransplant cyclophosphamide. The receptors here all came from a female patient aged 55-70 years who received an allogeneic stem cell transplant from an unrelated donor, was CMV-positive, and had acute GVHD only. A subset of T cells may come from the graft donor.

This clone was seen at least ten times. This rearrangement joins TRBV12-3 or TRBV12-4 to TRBJ2-5; 7 nucleotides agree with TRBD1. The CDR3 has 16 amino acids. J was trimmed by 7 bases and V by 7 bases; bases with no gene match: 18. The CDR3 region is CASTSVGGYTSGTQYF. The CDR3 nucleotides are TGTGCCAGCACCTCGGTAGGGGGCTACACCTCTGGGACCCAGTACTTC.

This clone has at least ten counts. CDR3 region: CASSRRQGRKLFF. The CDR3 region has the DNA TGTGCCAGCAGTCGACGACAGGGTAGAAAACTGTTTTTT. V and J are TRBV6-5 and TRBJ1-4; TRBD1 agrees at 7 bases. CDR1 and CDR2 (germline): MNHEY, SVGAGI. With V trimmed by 5 bases and J by 10 bases, 7 bases remained unmatched. The CDR3 is 13 residues long.

This clone is labeled medium-sized. The V call is TRBV5-4, the J call TRBJ1-2, with 7 positions matching TRBD1. CDR3 length: 15 amino acids. CDR1 and CDR2 (germline): SGHNT, YYREEE (reference sequence). V shed 4 bases, J shed 1 base, and the junction held 7 bases outside the gene matches. CDR3 protein: CASSVFRGVNYGYTF. For the CDR3, the DNA is TGTGCCAGCAGCGTCTTCAGGGGGGTTAACTATGGCTACACCTTC.

This clone was recorded many times. The chain joins TRBV19 to TRBJ2-5; 7 bases fit TRBD2. The junction had 12 bases not matched to a gene; V was cut back by 0 bases and J by 5 bases. This CDR3 has 17 amino acids. Germline values: CDR1 LNHDA, CDR2 SQIVND (reference sequence). This chain's CDR3 is CASSIDHGGGGSETQYF. Written as DNA, the CDR3 is TGTGCCAGTAGTATAGATCATGGAGGAGGCGGGAGCGAGACCCAGTACTTC.

This clone has a count of ten or more. The chain employs TRBV7-7 and TRBJ2-1; D perhaps matches TRBD1 (6 bases). The CDR3 runs to 16 residues. From germline, CDR1 is SSHAT and CDR2 FNYEAQ (reference sequence). With 5 bases removed from V and 2 bases from J, the gap between germline ends came to 16 bases. CDR3 sequence (DNA): TGTGCCAGCAGCCATAACCGGGACACTGCCTACAATGAGCAGTTCTTC. Protein sequence: CASSHNRDTAYNEQFF.

This clone was picked up many times. The chain links TRBV5-1 to TRBJ1-3; D is unresolved. The CDR3 runs 15 residues. The V gene lost 0 bases and the J gene lost 4 bases, with 11 bases spanning the gap. The V gene's germline CDR1 is SGHRS and CDR2 YFSETQ. This CDR3 is CASSLAASQGNTIYF. The CDR3 region has the DNA TGCGCCAGCAGCTTGGCCGCCAGTCAGGGAAACACCATATATTTT.

This clone was seen repeatedly, ten times or more. The chain links TRBV6-5 to TRBJ1-1; unclear D gene. Germline values: CDR1 MNHEY, CDR2 SVGAGI. CDR3 size: 16 residues. V was pared by 2 bases and J by 5 bases, with 18 bases between. CDR3 in DNA: TGTGCCAGCAGTTACGTCCACGTGCGAGTAGGGACTGAAGCTTTCTTT. Residues: CASSYVHVRVGTEAFF.

This clone was seen many times. The chain employs TRBV6-6 and TRBJ2-4; D call uncertain. The germline V and J ends were trimmed by 2 bases and 7 bases, with 6 bases remaining between them. The CDR3 length is 12 residues. Germline V gives CDR1 MNHNY, CDR2 SVGAGI (reference sequence). CDR3 sequence reads: CASSYPMNIQYF. The DNA for the CDR3 is TGTGCCAGCAGTTACCCCATGAACATTCAGTACTTC.

Ten or more counts support this clone. The V and J genes are TRBV6-5 and TRBJ2-7, with TRBD1 identical over 7 bases. The V and J ends lost 2 bases and 3 bases, in that order; junction bases with no gene match: 4. This CDR3 is built from 14 residues. CDR1 and CDR2 (germline): MNHEY, SVGAGI. CDR3 bases: TGTGCCAGCAGTTACGGGACAGCGATCTACGAGCAGTACTTC. Its protein is CASSYGTAIYEQYF.

In its sample, this clone was seen many times. The chain combines TRBV19 with TRBJ2-2, with D unresolved. This CDR3 has 14 amino acids. Per the germline V gene, CDR1 is LNHDA and CDR2 is SQIVND (reference sequence). V was cut by 6 bases and J by 1 base, with 9 bases left in between. In DNA, the CDR3 is TGTGCCAGTAGCCCGCAGCGGAACACCGGGGAGCTGTTTTTT. This encodes CASSPQRNTGELFF. Together with reference TRBV19 and TRBJ2-2, the CDR3 gives the full variable domain: DGGITQSPKYLFRKEGQNVTLSCEQNLNHDAMYWYRQDPGQGLRLIYYSQIVNDFQKGDIAEGYSVSREKKESFPLTVTSAQKNPTAFYLCASSPQRNTGELFFGEGSRLTVL.

This clone showed up many times. The CDR3 region has the DNA TGTGCCAGCAGCTCGGACAGGGGGCGGGAACCCCTCCACTTT. The encoded protein is CASSSDRGREPLHF. This sequence joins TRBV5-4 and TRBJ1-6; TRBD1 matches 11 bases. V gave up 3 bases and J gave up 12 bases; unmatched junction bases: 5. The CDR3 is 14 residues long. From germline, CDR1 is SGHNT and CDR2 YYREEE (reference sequence). The variable domain in full, completed from reference TRBV5-4 and TRBJ1-6, reads ETGVTQSPTHLIKTRGQQVTLRCSSQSGHNTVSWYQQALGQGPQFIFQYYREEENGRGNFPPRFSGLQFPNYSSELNVNALELDDSALYLCASSSDRGREPLHFGNGTRLTVT.

This clone was observed many times. J is TRBJ2-1 and V is TRBV6-1, with TRBD1 matching 7 bases. J was trimmed by 6 bases and V by 5 bases; bases with no gene match: 7. There are 14 residues in the CDR3. Germline V CDR1 and CDR2: MNHNS, SASEGT. CDR3 DNA: TGTGCCAGCAGTCCAAAACGGGACAGCAATGAGCAGTTCTTC. It codes for CASSPKRDSNEQFF.

This clone was picked up many times. The chain joins TRBV5-5 to TRBJ1-1, with D tentatively TRBD1 (6 bases). V was trimmed by 5 bases and J by 1 base, leaving 12 bases between them. Germline loops: CDR1 SGHKS, CDR2 YYEKEE (reference sequence). This CDR3 region has 14 residues. CDR3 region: CASRLGAGNTEAFF. The CDR3 bases are TGTGCCAGCAGGCTGGGGGCAGGGAACACTGAAGCTTTCTTT.

This clone is large in the sample. The chain carries TRBV4-1 and TRBJ2-1; weak D call: TRBD2 (5 bases). The germline V and J ends were trimmed by 0 bases and 4 bases, with 16 bases remaining between them. The CDR3 has 17 residues. Germline V lookup: CDR1 MGHRA, CDR2 YSYEKL. The CDR3 loop is CASSQDFGVTTYNEQFF. The CDR3 DNA reads as TGCGCCAGCAGCCAAGATTTCGGGGTAACCACTTACAATGAGCAGTTCTTC.

This clone was recorded many times. CDR3 region: CASTFLGQGNYGYTF. Written as DNA, the CDR3 is TGTGCCAGCACATTTCTAGGACAGGGGAACTATGGCTACACCTTC. The rearrangement links TRBV6-1 to TRBJ1-2, with TRBD1 identical over 9 bases. Germline V CDR1 and CDR2: MNHNS, SASEGT. This CDR3 is built from 15 residues. V lost 7 bases and J lost 2; bases outside the gene matches: 8.

By share, this clone counts as medium-sized (0.01 to 0.1%). J is TRBJ1-3 and V is TRBV5-4, with 7 bases that match TRBD1. The V and J ends lost 4 bases and 4 bases, in that order; junction bases with no gene match: 8. CDR3 length: 15 amino acids. Germline V gives CDR1 SGHNT, CDR2 YYREEE (reference sequence). For the CDR3, the DNA is TGTGCCAGCAGCGAAGTGGGACAGATGGGAAACACCATATATTTT. Residues: CASSEVGQMGNTIYF.

This clone was detected ten times or more. The V call is TRBV6-6, the J call TRBJ1-5, with unresolved D. This CDR3 is 13 amino acids long. The germline CDR1 and CDR2 sequences are MNHNY and SVGAGI (reference sequence). V was pared by 2 bases and J by 8 bases, with 10 bases between. For the CDR3, the DNA is TGTGCCAGCAGTTACGAGAGATCAGAGCCCCAGCATTTT. It yields the protein CASSYERSEPQHF.

There are many counts of this clone. DNA for the CDR3: TGTGCCAGCAGCTTGGCCTTTAGCGGGGGGGCAGATACGCAGTATTTT. Translated: CASSLAFSGGADTQYF. This rearrangement joins TRBV5-4 to TRBJ2-3; TRBD2 agrees at 11 bases. Trimming took 0 bases from V and 4 from J; bases not matched to a gene: 4. The CDR3 totals 16 residues. CDR1 and CDR2 from the germline V gene are SGHNT and YYREEE (reference sequence).

This clone was detected ten times or more. V is TRBV6-6 and J is TRBJ2-5, with 7 bases fitting TRBD1. Germline CDR1 reads MNHNY; CDR2 reads SVGAGI (reference sequence). This CDR3 has 14 residues. J was trimmed by 3 bases and V by 6 bases; bases with no gene match: 7. Written as DNA, the CDR3 is TGTGCCAGCAGACCCGGGACAGTTAAAGAGACCCAGTACTTC. This encodes CASRPGTVKETQYF.